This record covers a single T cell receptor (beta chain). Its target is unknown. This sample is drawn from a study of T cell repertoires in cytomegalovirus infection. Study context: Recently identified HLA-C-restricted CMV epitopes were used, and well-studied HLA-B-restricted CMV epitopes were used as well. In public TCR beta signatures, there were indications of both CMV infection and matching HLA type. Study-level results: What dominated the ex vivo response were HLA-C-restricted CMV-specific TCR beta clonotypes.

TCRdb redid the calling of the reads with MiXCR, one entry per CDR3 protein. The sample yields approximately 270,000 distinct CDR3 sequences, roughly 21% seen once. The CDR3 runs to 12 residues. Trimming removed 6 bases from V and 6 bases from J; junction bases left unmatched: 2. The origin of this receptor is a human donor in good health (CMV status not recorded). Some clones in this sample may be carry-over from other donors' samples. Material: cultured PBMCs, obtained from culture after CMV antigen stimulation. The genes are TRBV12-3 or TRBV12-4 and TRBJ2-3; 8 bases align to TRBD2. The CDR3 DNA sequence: TGTGCCAGCAGGTCTAGCGGGGATACGCAGTATTTT. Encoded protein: CASRSSGDTQYF.